These 30 T cell receptor beta chains came from one sample sequenced in a study of shared clonotypes between healthy human individuals. The protocol was immunoSEQ multiplex PCR, while the TCRdb copy is restricted to in-frame clones and leaves out a portion. The sample has approximately 2,000,000 clones, around 93% seen once. Naive CD8 cells lacked CD45RO and underwent positive selection for CCR7, leaving out terminally differentiated effector memory CD45RA+ cells. Sequencing was done on a sample of naive CD8+ T cells from PBMCs. These TCRs come from a man in his late teens or twenties in good health. Some clones in this sample may be carry-over from other donors' samples.

This clone was observed a few times. This sequence joins TRBV6-5 and TRBJ1-1, with D possibly matching TRBD1 (6 bases). This CDR3 spans 13 amino acids. The V end was cut by 6 bases, the J end by 5 bases, with 13 bases between. Germline CDR1 is MNHEY and CDR2 is SVGAGI. The CDR3 DNA sequence: TGTGCCAGCAGATTGGGGGCCGGGACTGAAGCTTTCTTT. Its translation is CASRLGAGTEAFF.

This clone occurred once. V and J are TRBV4-1 and TRBJ2-6; perhaps TRBD2 as D (6 bases). The V end was cut by 2 bases, the J end by 4 bases, with 15 bases between. Germline CDR1 is MGHRA and CDR2 is YSYEKL. This CDR3 is 17 amino acids long. The CDR3 here is CASSQPPRAGGANVLTF. The DNA of the CDR3 is TGCGCCAGCAGCCAACCCCCTCGGGCGGGAGGGGCCAACGTCCTGACTTTC.

The chain couples TRBV19 to TRBJ1-5, with D maybe TRBD1 (5 bases). The CDR3 extends over 14 amino acids. The V and J ends lost 5 bases and 2 bases respectively, with 10 bases between them. Germline loops: CDR1 LNHDA, CDR2 SQIVND (reference sequence). The CDR3 coding sequence is TGTGCCAGTAGTTCTTGGGACCGCAATCAGCCCCAGCATTTT. Translation gives CASSSWDRNQPQHF.

The chain links TRBV19 to TRBJ1-1; D remains unclear. The germline V gene has CDR1 LNHDA and CDR2 SQIVND (reference sequence). The CDR3 extends over 14 amino acids. Trimming took off 6 bases at V and 1 base at J, with 12 bases between the two ends. For the CDR3, the DNA is TGTGCCAGTAGAAGGTCGACCAGGAACACTGAAGCTTTCTTT. Protein: CASRRSTRNTEAFF.

J is TRBJ1-2 and V is TRBV11-2; D remains unclear. The CDR3 runs to 15 residues. From germline, CDR1 is SGHAT and CDR2 FQNNGV. V lost 5 bases to trimming and J lost 3 bases, with 16 bases between them. CDR3 loop: CASSQVWGLHYGYTF. As DNA, the CDR3 is TGTGCCAGCAGCCAAGTTTGGGGTCTTCACTATGGCTACACCTTC.

The genes are TRBV30 and TRBJ2-1; D may be TRBD1 or TRBD2 (6 bases each). The germline V gene has CDR1 GTSNPN and CDR2 SVGIG (reference sequence). This CDR3 comprises 15 residues. Trimming removed 7 bases from V and 0 bases from J, with 16 bases in between. The chain's CDR3 is CAYGGGIYSYNEQFF. The CDR3 DNA sequence: TGTGCCTATGGAGGGGGGATCTACTCCTACAATGAGCAGTTCTTC.

The V gene is TRBV7-9, the J gene TRBJ2-7; D is ambiguous. With 5 bases removed from V and 0 bases from J, the gap between germline ends came to 11 bases. There are 14 residues in the CDR3. Germline CDR1 is SEHNR and CDR2 is FQNEAQ (reference sequence). Here the CDR3 reads CASSEVNISYEQYF. CDR3 in DNA: TGTGCCAGCAGCGAAGTGAACATCTCCTACGAGCAGTACTTC. Complete variable domain (other parts from reference TRBV7-9 and TRBJ2-7): DTGVSQNPRHKITKRGQNVTFRCDPISEHNRLYWYRQTLGQGPEFLTYFQNEAQLEKSRLLSDRFSAERPKGSFSTLEIQRTEQGDSAMYLCASSEVNISYEQYFGPGTRLTVT.

The gene calls are TRBV27 and TRBJ1-5; D gene ambiguous. V was trimmed by 2 bases and J by 0 bases, leaving 11 bases between them. Germline V lookup: CDR1 MNHEY, CDR2 SMNVEV (reference sequence). This CDR3 has 16 amino acids. The CDR3 sequence: CASSLTPYSSNQPQHF. Written as DNA, the CDR3 is TGTGCCAGCAGTTTAACCCCTTATAGTAGCAATCAGCCCCAGCATTTT.

A note on this clone: The junction shows a germline mismatch at one end, possibly a read error. The CDR3 region has the DNA TGCGCCAGCAGCCCTTCTCGGAGGGGCGTACAGAACACTGAAGCTTTCTTT. Protein sequence: CASSPSRRGVQNTEAFF. The chain couples TRBV7-9 to TRBJ1-1; perhaps TRBD1 as D (5 bases). CDR1 is SEHNR and CDR2 is FQNEAQ in the germline V gene (reference sequence). CDR3 size: 17 residues. The complete variable domain, with remaining parts taken from reference TRBV7-9 and TRBJ1-1, reads DTGVSQNPRHKITKRGQNVTFRCDPISEHNRLYWYRQTLGQGPEFLTYFQNEAQLEKSRLLSDRFSAERPKGSFSTLEIQRTEQGDSAMYLCASSPSRRGVQNTEAFFGQGTRLTVV.

The V and J genes are TRBV27 and TRBJ2-1, with D unclear. Trimming left V 5 bases short and J 4 bases short, with 9 bases between. CDR3 length: 13 residues. CDR1 is MNHEY, CDR2 SMNVEV, per germline (reference sequence). The CDR3 DNA sequence: TGTGCCAGCAGTCCCTGGATATACAATGAGCAGTTCTTC. This sequence encodes CASSPWIYNEQFF.

The chain carries TRBV6-1 and TRBJ2-7, with TRBD1 matching 10 bases. Germline values: CDR1 MNHNS, CDR2 SASEGT. There are 14 residues in the CDR3. The J segment lost 3 bases and the V segment lost 4 bases, leaving 3 bases of the junction unmatched. For the CDR3, the DNA is TGTGCCAGCAGTGTGGACAGGGGGATCTACGAGCAGTACTTC. Its protein is CASSVDRGIYEQYF.

V and J are TRBV4-1 and TRBJ2-1; D is perhaps TRBD2 (6 bases). Germline V lookup: CDR1 MGHRA, CDR2 YSYEKL. This CDR3 has 13 residues. V gave up 1 base and J gave up 9 bases, with 10 bases separating them. The CDR3 protein is CASSQVEGTEQFF. The CDR3 bases are TGCGCCAGCAGCCAAGTGGAGGGGACTGAGCAGTTCTTC.

The chain combines TRBV27 with TRBJ2-6, with 7 bases identical to TRBD1. The CDR3 runs 19 residues. Losses at the gene ends were 2 bases for V and 1 base for J; bases not matched to a gene: 11. Per germline, CDR1 MNHEY and CDR2 SMNVEV (reference sequence). CDR3 sequence reads: CASSLTGALLFSGANVLTF. CDR3 sequence (DNA): TGTGCCAGCAGTTTAACAGGGGCCCTATTGTTTTCTGGGGCCAACGTCCTGACTTTC.

Comment on this clone: The sample has other DNA sequences that encode this CDR3 too. The rearrangement uses TRBV7-9 and TRBJ2-7; a possible D gene is TRBD1 (6 bases). CDR1 is SEHNR and CDR2 is FQNEAQ in the germline V gene (reference sequence). This CDR3 comprises 13 residues. V lost 3 bases to trimming and J lost 2 bases, with 8 bases between them. In DNA form, the CDR3 reads TGTGCCAGCAGCTTCTCAGGGGCCTACGAGCAGTACTTC. Its protein product is CASSFSGAYEQYF.

About this clone: At the DNA level, this CDR3 is encoded by other sequences in the same sample as well. J is TRBJ2-7 and V is TRBV2, with D perhaps matching TRBD1 (6 bases). Germline assignment: CDR1 SNHLY and CDR2 FYNNEI. Trimming removed 6 bases at V and 1 base at J, with 10 bases between. The CDR3 is 13 amino acids. The CDR3 loop reads CASRDTGSYEQYF. The CDR3, as DNA: TGTGCCAGCAGAGACACAGGGTCCTACGAGCAGTACTTC.

This clone was recorded once. The V call is TRBV5-1, the J call TRBJ2-5; perhaps TRBD2 as D (6 bases). V was cut by 3 bases and J by 1 base, with 16 bases left in between. Germline assignment: CDR1 SGHRS and CDR2 YFSETQ. This CDR3 contains 16 residues. The CDR3 DNA is TGCGCCAGCAGCTCGACCGGGGGTAGCGGCCAAGAGACCCAGTACTTC. This translates into CASSSTGGSGQETQYF.

This clone has more than one count but fewer than ten. This chain's CDR3 is CASSLVGGDQPQHF. The CDR3 nucleotides read TGTGCCAGCAGCTTAGTGGGCGGGGATCAGCCCCAGCATTTT. The chain recombines TRBV7-8 with TRBJ1-5; D gene uncertain. The CDR3 has 14 residues. V was shortened by 1 base and J by 5 bases, with 9 bases between the two germline ends. CDR1 is SGHVS, CDR2 FQNEAQ, per germline.

The gene calls are TRBV4-1 and TRBJ2-2; TRBD1 agrees at 7 bases. Germline V gene data show CDR1 as MGHRA and CDR2 as YSYEKL. Trimming took 4 bases from V and 3 from J; bases not matched to a gene: 5. This CDR3 has 15 residues. CDR3 protein: CASSLRTGDTGELFF. DNA for the CDR3: TGCGCCAGCAGCCTCCGGACAGGAGACACCGGGGAGCTGTTTTTT.

This chain uses TRBV29-1 with TRBJ2-1; 7 bases match TRBD2. CDR1 and CDR2 (germline): SQVTM, ANQGSEA. V lost 4 bases to trimming and J lost 7 bases; unmatched junction nucleotides: 13. CDR3 length: 15 amino acids. CDR3 protein: CSVGNREDFGNEQFF. The CDR3 bases are TGCAGCGTTGGTAACCGGGAGGACTTCGGAAATGAGCAGTTCTTC.

The chain couples TRBV4-3 to TRBJ1-5; D unclear. The CDR3 has 15 amino acids. Germline CDR1 and CDR2: LGHNA and YSLEER. The V end lost 2 bases, the J end lost 0 bases, and 8 bases lay between the germline ends. CDR3 bases: TGCGCCAGCAGCCAACGGTGGGGTAGCAATCAGCCCCAGCATTTT. As protein: CASSQRWGSNQPQHF.

V is TRBV10-1 and J is TRBJ2-4; 7 bases agree with TRBD2. V trimming: 1 base; J trimming: 1 base; junction bases outside the gene matches: 10. The CDR3 extends over 18 amino acids. The germline V gene has CDR1 WNHNN and CDR2 SYGVQD (reference sequence). CDR3 region: CASSEWGLSDRAKNIQYF. The CDR3 DNA reads TGCGCCAGCAGTGAGTGGGGACTATCCGATCGGGCCAAAAACATTCAGTACTTC.

The V call is TRBV5-4, the J call TRBJ2-6, with unresolved D. Trimming removed 0 bases from V and 0 bases from J, with 4 bases in between. CDR1 SGHNT and CDR2 YYREEE come from the germline V gene (reference sequence). The CDR3 consists of 15 residues. The CDR3 DNA follows: TGTGCCAGCAGCTTGGTCAGCTCTGGGGCCAACGTCCTGACTTTC. It encodes CASSLVSSGANVLTF.

CDR3 nucleotides: TGTGCCAGTAGTGGCTGGCCCAATAGCAATCAGCCCCAGCATTTT. Its translation is CASSGWPNSNQPQHF. J is TRBJ1-5 and V is TRBV19; D unresolved. Per the germline V gene, CDR1 is LNHDA and CDR2 is SQIVND (reference sequence). V was shortened by 5 bases and J by 0 bases, with 11 bases between the two germline ends. CDR3 length equals 15 residues.

The J gene is TRBJ2-1, the V gene TRBV7-9; D unclear. The CDR3 is 15 amino acids. Trimming cost V 5 bases and J 0 bases, with 11 bases left between them. Per germline, CDR1 SEHNR and CDR2 FQNEAQ (reference sequence). DNA of the CDR3: TGTGCCAGCAGCCAGCGAGTAATCTCCTACAATGAGCAGTTCTTC. Amino acid sequence: CASSQRVISYNEQFF.

This clone occurred once. The J gene is TRBJ2-5, the V gene TRBV14; 10 bases match TRBD2. This CDR3 is 18 amino acids long. Germline CDR1 SGHDN, CDR2 FVKESK. The V and J ends lost 6 bases and 3 bases, in that order; junction bases with no gene match: 16. The CDR3 is CASSPLTSGKYFEETQYF. The DNA of the CDR3 is TGTGCCAGCAGTCCCTTAACTAGCGGGAAGTATTTTGAAGAGACCCAGTACTTC.

The genes are TRBV30 and TRBJ1-2; D gene unclear. This CDR3 is 14 amino acids long. The germline V gene has CDR1 GTSNPN and CDR2 SVGIG (reference sequence). V shed 7 bases and J shed 4 bases, with 19 bases lying between them. The CDR3: CAYEGARGFYGYTF. The DNA for the CDR3 is TGTGCCTACGAAGGAGCCCGAGGCTTCTATGGCTACACCTTC. Filled out from reference TRBV30 and TRBJ1-2, the complete variable domain reads SQTIHQWPATLVQPVGSPLSLECTVEGTSNPNLYWYRQAAGRGLQLLFYSVGIGQISSEVPQNLSASRPQDRQFILSSKKLLLSDSGFYLCAYEGARGFYGYTFGSGTRLTVV.

This clone was recorded only once. The chain carries TRBV7-8 and TRBJ2-3; 8 bases are a match to TRBD2. Losses at the gene ends were 4 bases for V and 4 bases for J; bases not matched to a gene: 7. Germline V gene sequence: CDR1 SGHVS, CDR2 FQNEAQ. This CDR3 is 15 amino acids long. In DNA, the CDR3 is TGTGCCAGCAGCTCAGCGGGAGAGTGGTCAGATACGCAGTATTTT. It translates to CASSSAGEWSDTQYF.

The chain links TRBV5-1 to TRBJ2-7; either TRBD1 or TRBD2 may supply D (7 bases each). In germline, CDR1 is SGHRS, CDR2 YFSETQ. The CDR3 consists of 15 residues. Deletions cut 4 bases from V and 5 bases from J, with 19 bases between. Here the CDR3 reads CASSADREGINEQYF. Here the CDR3 DNA reads TGCGCCAGCAGCGCCGACAGGGAGGGAATCAACGAGCAGTACTTC.

The V call is TRBV19, the J call TRBJ1-1; D gene unclear. Trimming cost V 3 bases and J 3 bases, with 14 bases left between them. Per the germline V gene, CDR1 is LNHDA and CDR2 is SQIVND (reference sequence). CDR3 size: 15 residues. CDR3 in DNA: TGTGCCAGTAGTATTGCGAGCGGGTTTGACACTGAAGCTTTCTTT. This sequence encodes CASSIASGFDTEAFF.

The V gene is TRBV27, the J gene TRBJ1-5; 9 positions match TRBD1. The J segment lost 7 bases and the V segment lost 5 bases, leaving 9 bases of the junction unmatched. Germline V gene sequence: CDR1 MNHEY, CDR2 SMNVEV (reference sequence). The CDR3 is made up of 15 amino acids. CDR3 protein: CASSLGTGTGQPQHF. The CDR3 DNA follows: TGTGCCAGCAGTCTCGGGACAGGGACGGGGCAGCCCCAGCATTTT.